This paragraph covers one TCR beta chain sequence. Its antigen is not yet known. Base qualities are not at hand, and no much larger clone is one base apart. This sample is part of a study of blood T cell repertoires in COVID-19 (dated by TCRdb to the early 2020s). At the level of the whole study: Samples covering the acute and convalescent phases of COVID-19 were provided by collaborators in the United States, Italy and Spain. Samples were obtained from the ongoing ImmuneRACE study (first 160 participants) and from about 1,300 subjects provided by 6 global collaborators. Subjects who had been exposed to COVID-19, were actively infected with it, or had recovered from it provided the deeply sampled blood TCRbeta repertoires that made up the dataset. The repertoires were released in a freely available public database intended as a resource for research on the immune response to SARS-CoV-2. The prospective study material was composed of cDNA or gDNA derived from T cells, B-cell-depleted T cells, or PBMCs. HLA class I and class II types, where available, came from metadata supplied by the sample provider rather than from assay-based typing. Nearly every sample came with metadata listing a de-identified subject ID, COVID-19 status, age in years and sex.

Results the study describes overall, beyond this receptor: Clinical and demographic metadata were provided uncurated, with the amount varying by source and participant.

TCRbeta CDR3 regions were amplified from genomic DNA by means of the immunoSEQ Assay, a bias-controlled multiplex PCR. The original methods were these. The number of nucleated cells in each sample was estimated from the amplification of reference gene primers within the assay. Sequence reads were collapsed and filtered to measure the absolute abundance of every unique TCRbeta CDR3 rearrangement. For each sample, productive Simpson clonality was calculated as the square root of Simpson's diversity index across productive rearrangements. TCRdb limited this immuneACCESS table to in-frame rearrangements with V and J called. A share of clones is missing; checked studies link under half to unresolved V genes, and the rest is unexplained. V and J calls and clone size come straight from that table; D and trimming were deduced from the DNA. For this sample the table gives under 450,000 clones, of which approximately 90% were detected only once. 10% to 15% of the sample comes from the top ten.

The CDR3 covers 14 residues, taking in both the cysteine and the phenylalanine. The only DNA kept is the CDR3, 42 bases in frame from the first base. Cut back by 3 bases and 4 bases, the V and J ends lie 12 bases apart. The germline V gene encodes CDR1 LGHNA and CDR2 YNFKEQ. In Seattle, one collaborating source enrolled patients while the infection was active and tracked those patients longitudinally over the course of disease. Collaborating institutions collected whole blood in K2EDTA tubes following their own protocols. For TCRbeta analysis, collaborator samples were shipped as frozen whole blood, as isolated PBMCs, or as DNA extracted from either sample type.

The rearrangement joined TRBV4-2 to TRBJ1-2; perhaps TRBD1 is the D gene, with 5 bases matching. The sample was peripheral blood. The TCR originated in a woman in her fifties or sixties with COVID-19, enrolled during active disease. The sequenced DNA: TGTGCCAGCAGCCAGGTAGGGGAAGGCTATGGCTACACCTTC. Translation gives CASSQVGEGYGYTF.